This T cell receptor (beta chain) was identified in a study of cytomegalovirus exposure and HLA in healthy donors (dated by TCRdb to 2016 to 2017). Regarding the complete study: According to an earlier analysis of 450 to 650 of the donors, some 180 million T cells yielded 117 million unique TCR beta sequences and 276 Gb of sequence data. Around 320 gigabases of sequencing data and some 85 million unique TCR sequences were included in an early release covering several hundred HLA-typed donors. Because of strong linkage in the cohort, roughly five DR-DQ haplotypes were treated as single units for association and clustering. The number of donors typed differed by locus, with about 620-630 for A, B, C, DRB1 and DQB1, 522 for DQA1, 606 for DPA1, and 400 to 490 for DPB1. Every discovery cohort repertoire had been produced on one sequencing platform. Rather than drawing on any new phenotypic data, the later analysis identified candidate immune exposures from TCR beta sequences and the way those sequences occurred across donors. The aim of the study was to test whether cataloging public T cell receptors could identify signatures of past pathogen exposure. A later genetic analysis used genome-wide SNP genotypes for about 60% of the roughly 670 donors, treating that subset as a discovery cohort. Both class I and class II loci were covered by HLA typing, at four-digit resolution. An earlier analysis of fewer than 750 of the donors used high-throughput TCR beta sequencing to judge whether each TCR beta V gene segment behaved as functional or pseudogenic. Among the approximately 430 genotyped donors, around 81% belonged to the genetic ancestry cluster associated with self-reported Caucasian donors. On average, roughly 250,000 unique TCR beta nucleotide sequences were sequenced per donor among a few hundred genotyped donors of the cohort, with 15% to 20% of those sequences being non-productive. A later analysis re-examined previously published TCR beta repertoires from about 670 donors and added high-resolution HLA genotyping to investigate patterns of TCR occurrence. The study combined high-throughput TCR immunosequencing, statistical association of individual TCRs with disease status, and machine learning to predict cytomegalovirus infection status. In addition to the first cohort of 650 to 800 subjects, a separate validation cohort of under 150 different subjects was used. The T cell repertoires of 666 subjects were profiled by immunosequencing and related to cytomegalovirus serostatus. Alongside the repertoire data, information on donor age, sex, ethnicity and CMV serostatus was compiled.

The cohort comprised under 700 healthy bone marrow donors. At the time of sampling, all cohort members were nominally healthy, though unrecorded immune exposures were likely present. The donor tested CMV seronegative, placing the donor among the roughly 400 seronegative members of the cohort. A peripheral blood sample was collected from each donor, and TCR beta sequencing was performed on peripheral blood mononuclear cells. The Qiagen DNeasy Blood Extraction Kit was used to extract genomic DNA from the blood cell samples. Libraries were built with the immunoSEQ multiplex PCR assay. For the multiplex PCR, a mixture combining 60 forward primers for TCR Vbeta segments and 13 reverse primers for TCR Jbeta segments was used. The CDR3 region of rearranged TCR beta genes was amplified from genomic DNA by a multiplex PCR assay. On the Illumina HiSeq System, the amplified TCR beta libraries were sequenced as 87-base-pair reads. Regarding the original processing steps: In a later analysis, roughly 80 million unique TCR beta chains were counted across the approximately 670 repertoires, and approximately 9.9 million of these chains were shared by at least two donors. To remove PCR and sequencing errors, raw reads were error-corrected and collapsed into unique sequences using a nearest-neighbor algorithm that merged closely related sequences. V, D and J gene segments were assigned by aligning CDR3 sequences to IMGT reference sequences. For a sequence to be retained, a match of at least six nucleotides to both a V gene segment and a J gene segment was required. A rearrangement was called productive if the CDR3 had no stop codons and remained in frame with V and J, and every other rearrangement was called non-productive. CDR3 was defined according to IMGT convention as the region running from the second conserved V-encoded cysteine to the conserved J-encoded phenylalanine. The earlier analysis of about 610 of the donors excluded any sequence lacking an unambiguous match to a single V gene segment. An earlier analysis of fewer than 650 of the donors classified V segments as functional when productive rearrangements were above 56.7% and as segregating when the standard deviation between donors was above 5%. A statistical classification framework was developed to diagnose cytomegalovirus status using the catalog of TCR beta chain sequences. A later analysis assigned V and J genes by comparing TCR nucleotide sequences with IMGT/GENE-DB human TR gene sequences. The TCRdist pipeline was used in a later analysis to assign CDR3 sequences and most-parsimonious VDJ recombination scenarios. In a later analysis, each TCR beta chain was defined by its CDR3 amino acid sequence together with its V-gene family, and reads without a unique V-gene family were excluded. As a way to deal with suspected cross-contamination and a sequencing artifact, a later analysis dropped more than 500 nucleotide sequences that were highly shared and had low generation probability. In a later analysis, a clonal expansion index was calculated for each public chain from normalized within-repertoire ranks of inferred template counts. A later analysis computed generation probabilities with a VDJ recombination model fitted to out-of-frame rearrangements, and checked the results against IGoR. Hypergeometric tests were used in a later analysis to score TCR-TCR, TCR-HLA and TCR-CMV co-occurrence, with a repertoire-size bias correction applied to the TCR pairs. In a later analysis, false discovery rates were estimated by permuting HLA or CMV assignments 20 times. In a later analysis, co-occurring TCRs were grouped using DBSCAN, and TCRdist sequence similarity was added for clustering within HLA-allele-positive subsets. For co-occurrence clustering, repertoires with fewer than 30,000 or more than 120,000 public chains were excluded, along with five repertoires with anomalous nucleotide sharing. TCRdb took over this immuneACCESS table, retaining in-frame rearrangements with V and J assigned. Such tables are incomplete; in checked studies, under half of the missing clones stem from an unresolved V gene, and the remainder is unexplained. V and J calls and clone size are as listed in that table; D and trimming were resolved from the DNA. The sample's clone listing holds 150,000 to 200,000 clones. Jointly, the top ten make up around 1.2% of the sample.

Reading from cysteine to phenylalanine, the CDR3 counts 18 amino acids. CDR3 DNA only is kept here, 54 bases in frame from base 1. The germline V gene (reference sequence) supplies CDR1 SEHNR and CDR2 FQNEAQ. The germline V and J ends show losses of 5 bases and 0 bases respectively, and no gene match explains 12 bases of the junction. Findings and caveats that apply to the study as a whole: Across donors, most TCR sequences were observed very rarely, whereas some public TCRs were present in many individuals. A later analysis found that HLA-associated TCR beta chains were more clonally expanded and had lower generation probabilities than equally common non-associated chains. Because HLA typing was unavailable for some donors at each locus, only the typed subset was used in association tests. The classifier was reported to diagnose cytomegalovirus status with high specificity and sensitivity in both the original cohort and the validation cohort. In a later analysis, most CMV-associated TCR beta chains were found to appear HLA-restricted, with HLA associations seemingly driven largely by CMV exposure. Only TCR beta chains were sequenced in this cohort, and the absence of alpha or paired-chain data limited detectable features. About 15 rarely observed V segments, including chromosome 9 orphons, were excluded from the earlier analysis of a few hundred of the donors because counts were too low. In vitro tests confirmed that a few of the cytomegalovirus-associated TCR beta chains recognize cytomegalovirus antigens. CMV serostatus was the only immune exposure information available for the cohort. According to a later analysis, TCR association rates differed among HLA loci, with DRB1 alleles showing the most associated TCRs and HLA-C alleles showing the fewest. A later analysis associated 16,951 TCR beta sequences with specific HLA alleles at a false discovery rate of 0.05. Correlated functional status among segregating V segments might be attributable to linkage disequilibrium, but an unknown experimental factor could not be ruled out. Broadly in line with IMGT annotations, most TCR beta V segments showed up in productive rearrangements about 87% or about 30% of the time in an earlier analysis of 450 to 600 of the donors. Some IMGT-functional V segments, including TRBV6-2 and TRBV6-3, could not be distinguished by the 87-base-pair reads and were therefore excluded. According to the authors, the approach could potentially be generalized to other disease states and immunological phenotypes. V-gene and J-gene trimming of TCR beta chains was associated with a missense DCLRE1C variant in a later genetic analysis, and the association was replicated in an independent cohort. A further reported finding was that TCR beta sequences accurately predicted the HLA-A and HLA-B alleles for most subjects in the first cohort. The sequencing pipeline was judged likely to have produced a cluster of highly shared sequence variants as a technical artifact. Compared with the roughly 700-donor mean, donors in an Asian-associated ancestry cluster had fewer N-insertions in productive TCRs, according to a later genetic analysis. In a later analysis, several top co-occurrence clusters were reported to appear linked to parvovirus B19, influenza, CMV and Epstein-Barr virus. Strong co-occurrence of HLA alleles, especially DR and DQ, made assigning TCR associations to individual alleles difficult. In the study, about 150 TCR beta chains were listed as associated with cytomegalovirus. Presence/absence analyses assumed roughly uniform sequencing depth across donors, an assumption that may not hold.

With respect to this clone: What this receptor recognizes is not known.

The sequenced sample consisted of PBMCs. The sequence joins TRBV7-9 to TRBJ1-4, with 7 bases aligning to TRBD1. This receptor was taken from a woman aged 55-69 years in good health and CMV-seronegative. The nucleotides are TGTGCCAGCAGCCTTGATCCCGGACAGGCCGCAACTAATGAAAAACTGTTTTTT. Its protein reads: CASSLDPGQAATNEKLFF.